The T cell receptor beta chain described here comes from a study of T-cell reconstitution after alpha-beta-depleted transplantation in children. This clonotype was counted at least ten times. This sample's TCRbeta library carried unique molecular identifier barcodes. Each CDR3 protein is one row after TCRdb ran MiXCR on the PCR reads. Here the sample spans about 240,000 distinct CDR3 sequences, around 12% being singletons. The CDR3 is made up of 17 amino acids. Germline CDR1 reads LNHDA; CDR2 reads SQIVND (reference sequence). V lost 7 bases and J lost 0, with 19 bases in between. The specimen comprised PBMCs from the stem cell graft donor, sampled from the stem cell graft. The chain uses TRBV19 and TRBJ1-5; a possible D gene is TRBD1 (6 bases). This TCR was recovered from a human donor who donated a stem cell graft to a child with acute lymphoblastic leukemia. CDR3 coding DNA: TGTGCCAGTAAACCCCGGAGCGGACAGAATAGCAATCAGCCCCAGCATTTT. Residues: CASKPRSGQNSNQPQHF.